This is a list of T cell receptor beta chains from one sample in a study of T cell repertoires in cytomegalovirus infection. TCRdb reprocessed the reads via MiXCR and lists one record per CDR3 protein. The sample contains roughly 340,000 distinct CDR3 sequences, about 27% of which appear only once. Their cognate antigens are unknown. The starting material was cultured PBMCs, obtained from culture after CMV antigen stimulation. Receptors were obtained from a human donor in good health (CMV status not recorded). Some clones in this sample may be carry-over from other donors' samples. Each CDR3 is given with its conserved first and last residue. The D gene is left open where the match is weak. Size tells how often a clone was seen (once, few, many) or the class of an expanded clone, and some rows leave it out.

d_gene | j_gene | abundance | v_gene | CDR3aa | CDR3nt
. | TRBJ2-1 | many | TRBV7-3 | CASSLTRSSYNEQFF | TGTGCCAGCAGCTTAACGCGCAGCTCCTACAATGAGCAGTTCTTC
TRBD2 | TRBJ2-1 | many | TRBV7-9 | CASSLPEIAGVSYNEQFF | TGTGCCAGCAGCTTACCCGAAATAGCGGGGGTGTCCTACAATGAGCAGTTCTTC
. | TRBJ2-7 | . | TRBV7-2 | CASSFGGQVYEQYF | TGTGCCAGCAGCTTCGGGGGCCAGGTCTACGAGCAGTACTTC
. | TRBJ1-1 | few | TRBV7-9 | CASIRPAGSATEAFF | TGTGCCAGCATCCGCCCCGCGGGCTCAGCCACTGAAGCTTTCTTT
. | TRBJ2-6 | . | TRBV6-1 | CASRKAGSGANVLTF | TGTGCCAGCAGAAAAGCCGGGTCTGGGGCCAACGTCCTGACTTTC
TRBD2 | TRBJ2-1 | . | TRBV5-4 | CASSGQRDVGNEQFF | TGTGCCAGCAGCGGGCAGCGGGATGTCGGTAATGAGCAGTTCTTC
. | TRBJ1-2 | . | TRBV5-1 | CASSLAAGQNYGYTF | TGCGCCAGCAGCTTGGCGGCAGGACAGAACTATGGCTACACCTTC
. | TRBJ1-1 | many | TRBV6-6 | CASSSQNTEAFF | TGTGCCAGCAGTTCACAGAACACTGAAGCTTTCTTT
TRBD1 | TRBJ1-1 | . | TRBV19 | CASSIRGTGGKNTEAFF | TGTGCCAGTAGTATCCGCGGGACAGGGGGCAAGAACACTGAAGCTTTCTTT
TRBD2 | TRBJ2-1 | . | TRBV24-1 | CATSDAGVSYNEQFF | TGTGCCACCAGTGATGCGGGAGTTTCCTACAATGAGCAGTTCTTC
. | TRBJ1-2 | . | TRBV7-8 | CASSLVRSVYGYTF | TGTGCCAGCAGCTTAGTTCGCAGCGTATATGGCTACACCTTC
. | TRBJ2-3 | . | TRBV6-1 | CASHIRGRTDTQYF | TGTGCCAGTCATATCAGGGGGAGGACAGATACGCAGTATTTT
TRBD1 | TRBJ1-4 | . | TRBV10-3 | CAISPLEGAARKLFF | TGTGCCATCAGCCCCCTCGAGGGGGCAGCGAGGAAACTGTTTTTT
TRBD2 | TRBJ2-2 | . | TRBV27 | CASSSGLAGVATGELFF | TGTGCCAGCAGTTCGGGACTAGCGGGAGTGGCCACCGGGGAGCTGTTTTTT
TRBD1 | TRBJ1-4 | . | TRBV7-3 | CASSRQGGTNEKLFF | TGTGCCAGCAGCAGACAGGGCGGAACTAATGAAAAACTGTTTTTT
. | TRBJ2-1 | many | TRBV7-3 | CASSLNPGYYNEQFF | TGTGCCAGCAGCTTAAATCCAGGGTACTACAATGAGCAGTTCTTC
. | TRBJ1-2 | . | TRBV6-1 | CASSRTWGGYGYTF | TGTGCCAGCAGTCGAACCTGGGGAGGCTATGGCTACACCTTC
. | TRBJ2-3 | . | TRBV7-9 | CAGEEGATDTQYF | TGTGCCGGGGAGGAGGGGGCTACAGATACGCAGTATTTT
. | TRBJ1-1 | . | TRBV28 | CARSAIVGATEAFF | TGTGCCAGGAGCGCTATCGTTGGGGCCACTGAAGCTTTCTTT
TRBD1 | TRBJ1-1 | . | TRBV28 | CASSGRGLVSEAFF | TGTGCCAGCAGTGGGAGGGGGCTGGTTTCTGAAGCTTTCTTT
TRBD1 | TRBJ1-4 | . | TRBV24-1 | CATSDGTGGNEKLFF | TGTGCCACCAGTGATGGGACAGGGGGTAATGAAAAACTGTTTTTT
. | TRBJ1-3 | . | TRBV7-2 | CASSQWTEGSGNTIYF | TGTGCCAGCAGCCAATGGACAGAGGGGTCTGGAAACACCATATATTTT
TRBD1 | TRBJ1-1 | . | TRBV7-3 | CASSHTGAGTEAFF | TGTGCCAGCAGCCATACAGGGGCGGGCACTGAAGCTTTCTTT
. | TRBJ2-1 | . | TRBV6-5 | CASSSPIYEQFF | TGTGCCAGCAGTTCCCCAATCTATGAGCAGTTCTTC
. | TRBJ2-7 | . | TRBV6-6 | CASSYSREITYEQYF | TGTGCCAGCAGTTACTCGAGGGAGATTACCTACGAGCAGTACTTC
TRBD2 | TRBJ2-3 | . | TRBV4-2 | CASSQEAGGGRDTQYF | TGTGCCAGCAGCCAAGAAGCGGGAGGAGGAAGAGATACGCAGTATTTT
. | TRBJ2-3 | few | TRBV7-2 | CASSLLHAGDTQYF | TGTGCCAGCAGCCTCCTACACGCGGGAGATACGCAGTATTTT
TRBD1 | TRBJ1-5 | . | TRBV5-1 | CASSSGQGSQPQHF | TGCGCCAGCAGCTCGGGACAGGGAAGTCAGCCCCAGCATTTT
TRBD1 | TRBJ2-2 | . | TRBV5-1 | CASSSRDRGHTGELFF | TGCGCCAGCAGCTCACGGGACAGGGGGCACACCGGGGAGCTGTTTTTT
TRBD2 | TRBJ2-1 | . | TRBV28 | CASSTGASGSNEQFF | TGTGCCAGCAGTACTGGGGCTAGCGGGTCGAATGAGCAGTTCTTC
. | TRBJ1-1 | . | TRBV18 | CASLPLNTEAFF | TGTGCCAGCTTACCCTTGAACACTGAAGCTTTCTTT
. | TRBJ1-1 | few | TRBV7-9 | CASSLALADTEAFF | TGTGCCAGCAGCTTAGCGCTGGCAGACACTGAAGCTTTCTTT
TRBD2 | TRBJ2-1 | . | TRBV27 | CASSFGTSGEQFF | TGTGCCAGCAGTTTCGGGACTAGCGGAGAGCAGTTCTTC
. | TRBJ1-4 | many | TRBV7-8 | CASSLVRYGQGVNEKLFF | TGTGCCAGCAGCTTAGTCCGTTATGGGCAGGGTGTCAATGAAAAACTGTTTTTT
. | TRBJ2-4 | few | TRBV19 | CASNPTDKNIQYF | TGTGCCAGTAATCCGACGGACAAAAACATTCAGTACTTC
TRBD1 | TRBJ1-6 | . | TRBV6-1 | CASSKTQGTYNSPLHF | TGTGCCAGCAGTAAGACACAGGGGACCTATAATTCACCCCTCCACTTT
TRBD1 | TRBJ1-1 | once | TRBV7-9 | CASSLGAGGLKHTEAFF | TGTGCCAGCAGCTTAGGTGCAGGGGGCCTAAAGCACACTGAAGCTTTCTTT
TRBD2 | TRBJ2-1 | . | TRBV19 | CASSIFGRENEQFF | TGTGCCAGTAGTATCTTCGGGAGGGAAAATGAGCAGTTCTTC
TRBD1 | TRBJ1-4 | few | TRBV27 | CASRGQGLTNEKLFF | TGTGCCAGCAGAGGACAGGGGCTCACTAATGAAAAACTGTTTTTT
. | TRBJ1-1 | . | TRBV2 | CASSSDGKNTEAFF | TGTGCCAGCAGCTCGGACGGTAAGAACACTGAAGCTTTCTTT
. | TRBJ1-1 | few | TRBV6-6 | CASILDRMNTEAFF | TGTGCCAGCATTCTAGACAGGATGAACACTGAAGCTTTCTTT
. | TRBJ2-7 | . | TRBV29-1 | CSVESRGQGISYEQYF | TGCAGCGTTGAAAGTCGCGGGCAGGGTATTTCCTACGAGCAGTACTTC
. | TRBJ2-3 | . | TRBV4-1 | CASSQDEVRGSTDTQYF | TGCGCCAGCAGCCAAGATGAGGTTCGGGGAAGCACAGATACGCAGTATTTT
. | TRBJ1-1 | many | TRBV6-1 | CASSATGNTEAFF | TGTGCCAGCAGTGCGACAGGAAACACTGAAGCTTTCTTT
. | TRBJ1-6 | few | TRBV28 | CASRFHTLSRPLHF | TGTGCCAGCAGATTCCATACTCTTAGCCGACCCCTCCACTTT
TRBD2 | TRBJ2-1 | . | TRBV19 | CASRKPAGVEQFF | TGTGCCAGTAGGAAGCCAGCGGGAGTTGAGCAGTTCTTC
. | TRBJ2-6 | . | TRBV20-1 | CSAPQSSGANVLTF | TGCAGTGCCCCTCAGAGCTCTGGGGCCAACGTCCTGACTTTC
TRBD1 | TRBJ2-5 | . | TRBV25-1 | CASSDLRTGGETQYF | TGTGCCAGCAGTGACCTCAGGACAGGGGGAGAGACCCAGTACTTC
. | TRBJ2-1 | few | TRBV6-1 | CASSGLRTEQFF | TGTGCCAGCAGTGGACTCAGGACTGAGCAGTTCTTC
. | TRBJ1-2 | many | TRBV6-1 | CASSELSNYGYTF | TGTGCCAGCAGTGAACTGTCCAACTATGGCTACACCTTC
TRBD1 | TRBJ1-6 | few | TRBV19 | CASSLSRGTARSPLHF | TGTGCCAGTTCACTATCCCGCGGGACAGCTCGTTCACCCCTCCACTTT
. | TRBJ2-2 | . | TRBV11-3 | CASSLGGQEHGELFF | TGTGCCAGCAGCTTAGGGGGTCAGGAGCACGGGGAGCTGTTTTTT
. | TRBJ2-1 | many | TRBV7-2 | CASSLTHSNEQFF | TGTGCCAGCAGCTTAACGCACTCCAATGAGCAGTTCTTC